These 25 T cell receptor beta chains were all obtained from the same sample, sequenced in a study of T cells after yellow fever vaccination. In TCRdb, the 5' RACE reads were re-called with MiXCR into one record per CDR3 protein. Of some 400,000 distinct CDR3 sequences in the sample, under 20% were seen once. The starting material was PBMCs, obtained before the yellow fever booster vaccination. The receptors originated from a man aged 18 to 30 who received the YFV17D yellow fever vaccine.

This rearrangement joins TRBV12-3 or TRBV12-4 to TRBJ2-2; TRBD1 aligns across 7 bases. Losses at the gene ends were 8 bases for V and 0 bases for J; bases not matched to a gene: 6. The CDR3 is 15 residues long. The CDR3 DNA is TGTGCCAGCGACAGGGACCCCGCGAACACCGGGGAGCTGTTTTTT. Translating it yields CASDRDPANTGELFF.

This clonotype was counted a few times. The gene calls are TRBV4-1 and TRBJ2-7, with D unclear. Deletions cut 7 bases from V and 7 bases from J, with 23 bases between. The CDR3 sequence is 15 residues long. CDR1 is MGHRA, CDR2 YSYEKL, per germline. CDR3 protein: CASIIEPSRSWEQYV. The CDR3, as DNA: TGCGCCAGCATCATCGAGCCGTCCAGATCCTGGGAGCAGTACGTC.

The chain employs TRBV19 and TRBJ2-2, with 15 bases lining up with TRBD2. In germline, CDR1 is LNHDA, CDR2 SQIVND (reference sequence). Unmatched junction bases numbered 8, after V lost 5 bases and J lost 7 bases. The CDR3 runs to 17 residues. The chain's CDR3 is CASSGSGLAGGNGELFF. CDR3 nucleotide sequence: TGTGCCAGTAGTGGCTCGGGACTAGCGGGGGGCAACGGGGAGCTGTTTTTT. The full variable domain, with the rest looked up from reference TRBV19 and TRBJ2-2, is DGGITQSPKYLFRKEGQNVTLSCEQNLNHDAMYWYRQDPGQGLRLIYYSQIVNDFQKGDIAEGYSVSREKKESFPLTVTSAQKNPTAFYLCASSGSGLAGGNGELFFGEGSRLTVL.

A few counts support this clonotype. This chain uses TRBV20-1 with TRBJ2-5; D perhaps matches TRBD2 (6 bases). CDR3 length: 14 residues. Trimming removed 5 bases at V and 2 bases at J, with 15 bases between. The V gene's germline CDR1 is DFQATT and CDR2 SNEGSKA (reference sequence). CDR3 amino acids: CSAFHSGLQETQYF. As DNA, the CDR3 is TGCAGTGCTTTCCACTCGGGACTGCAAGAGACCCAGTACTTC.

As regards this clonotype: One end of the junction does not line up with germline, which may come from a read error. The V call is TRBV5-6, the J call TRBJ1-3; D call uncertain. Germline lookup yields CDR1 SGHDT and CDR2 YYEEEE. The CDR3 has 12 amino acids. CDR3 nucleotide sequence: TGTGCCAGCAGCGGTATCAATGATCTTCCAAATTTT. Translation gives CASSGINDLPNF.

This clonotype was seen a handful of times. V and J are TRBV6-2 or TRBV6-3 and TRBJ2-6; D is possibly TRBD1 or TRBD2 (5 bases each). The CDR3 totals 17 residues. Germline V CDR1 and CDR2: MNHEY, SVGEGT. The V gene lost 4 bases and the J gene lost 1 base, with 14 bases spanning the gap. CDR3 in amino acids: CASSWDPADSGANVLTF. The DNA for the CDR3 is TGTGCCAGCAGTTGGGACCCGGCCGATTCTGGGGCCAACGTCCTGACTTTC.

This clonotype was detected a few times. The chain is built from TRBV9 and TRBJ2-3, with a tentative D call TRBD2 (5 bases). From germline, CDR1 is SGDLS and CDR2 YYNGEE. This CDR3 region has 14 residues. Trimming left V 1 base short and J 1 base short, with 7 bases between. The CDR3 region has the DNA TGTGCCAGCAGCGTACGAGCGGGCACAGATACGCAGTATTTT. It translates to CASSVRAGTDTQYF. Variable domain in full (rest from reference TRBV9 and TRBJ2-3): DSGVTQTPKHLITATGQRVTLRCSPRSGDLSVYWYQQSLDQGLQFLIQYYNGEERAKGNILERFSAQQFPDLHSELNLSSLELGDSALYFCASSVRAGTDTQYFGPGTRLTVL.

The V and J genes are TRBV14 and TRBJ2-3; D may correspond to TRBD1 or TRBD2 (5 bases each). Per germline, CDR1 SGHDN and CDR2 FVKESK. The CDR3 is made up of 18 amino acids. The V end lost 0 bases, the J end lost 2 bases, and 18 bases lay between the germline ends. CDR3 DNA: TGTGCCAGCAGCCAAGATTTTTTTTCGGGGCCACCCACAGATACGCAGTATTTT. This sequence encodes CASSQDFFSGPPTDTQYF.

The rearrangement uses TRBV5-1 and TRBJ1-4; D gene unclear. Germline CDR1 is SGHRS and CDR2 is YFSETQ. The V end lost 3 bases, the J end lost 8 bases, and 11 bases lay between the germline ends. The CDR3 consists of 13 residues. The CDR3, as DNA: TGCGCCAGCAGCTCGTCGGGATGGGAAAAACTGTTTTTT. Translation: CASSSSGWEKLFF. The complete variable domain, with remaining parts taken from reference TRBV5-1 and TRBJ1-4, reads KAGVTQTPRYLIKTRGQQVTLSCSPISGHRSVSWYQQTPGQGLQFLFEYFSETQRNKGNFPGRFSGRQFSNSRSEMNVSTLELGDSALYLCASSSSGWEKLFFGSGTQLSVL.

This sequence joins TRBV10-3 and TRBJ1-1, with 8 bases matching TRBD1. Unmatched junction bases numbered 2, after V lost 2 bases and J lost 3 bases. The CDR3 extends over 14 amino acids. Germline CDR1 ENHRY, CDR2 SYGVKD. The CDR3 here is CAISEQTGDTEAFF. For the CDR3, the DNA is TGTGCCATCAGTGAGCAGACAGGGGACACTGAAGCTTTCTTT.

The chain is built from TRBV20-1 and TRBJ2-3; possibly TRBD1 for D (5 bases). This CDR3 is 13 amino acids long. From germline, CDR1 is DFQATT and CDR2 SNEGSKA (reference sequence). Trimming took 1 base from V and 6 from J, leaving 11 bases between them. CDR3 region: CSARVGPRDTQYF. Here the CDR3 DNA reads TGCAGTGCTAGAGTGGGGCCGAGGGATACGCAGTATTTT.

This clonotype was seen at least ten times. This chain connects TRBV15 to TRBJ1-1; weak D call: TRBD1 (6 bases). Trimming pared 1 base from V and 4 bases from J, leaving 13 bases between. The CDR3 spans 15 residues. CDR1 is LNHNV, CDR2 YYDKDF, per germline (reference sequence). The DNA for the CDR3 is TGTGCCACCAGCAGAGGGGGGGCTGGGTCCACTGAAGCTTTCTTT. Translating it yields CATSRGGAGSTEAFF.

This clonotype was observed a handful of times. This rearrangement joins TRBV7-9 to TRBJ2-1; tentatively, D is TRBD2 (5 bases). V gave up 3 bases and J gave up 2 bases, with 11 bases separating them. The CDR3 consists of 15 residues. CDR1 is SEHNR, CDR2 FQNEAQ, per germline (reference sequence). The CDR3 sequence is CASSFIHGTYNEQFF. CDR3 DNA sequence: TGTGCCAGCAGCTTTATACACGGGACCTACAATGAGCAGTTCTTC. The whole variable domain, remainder taken from reference TRBV7-9 and TRBJ2-1, is DTGVSQNPRHKITKRGQNVTFRCDPISEHNRLYWYRQTLGQGPEFLTYFQNEAQLEKSRLLSDRFSAERPKGSFSTLEIQRTEQGDSAMYLCASSFIHGTYNEQFFGPGTRLTVL.

This chain links TRBV29-1 with TRBJ2-5, with 7 bases lining up with TRBD2. There are 16 residues in the CDR3. CDR1 SQVTM and CDR2 ANQGSEA come from the germline V gene. V trimming: 0 bases; J trimming: 1 base; junction bases outside the gene matches: 8. CDR3 region: CSVEDVSGEFQETQYF. In DNA, the CDR3 is TGCAGCGTTGAAGATGTAAGCGGGGAGTTCCAAGAGACCCAGTACTTC.

This clonotype was observed a handful of times. The genes are TRBV12-3 or TRBV12-4 and TRBJ1-2, with TRBD1 identical over 7 bases. V trimming: 5 bases; J trimming: 6 bases; junction bases outside the gene matches: 6. The CDR3 loop spans 13 amino acids. For the CDR3, the DNA is TGTGCCAGCAGTCGACAGGGTGGGCATGGCTACACCTTC. Protein: CASSRQGGHGYTF.

This clonotype was counted only a few times. The chain links TRBV6-5 to TRBJ1-2, with 7 bases fitting TRBD1. Germline V CDR1 and CDR2: MNHEY, SVGAGI. V lost 2 bases, J lost 6 bases, and 6 bases stayed unmatched. This CDR3 is built from 14 residues. This CDR3 is CASSYIGGSNGYTF. The CDR3 region has the DNA TGTGCCAGCAGTTACATAGGGGGCAGCAATGGCTACACCTTC.

This sequence joins TRBV7-2 and TRBJ1-1, with 7 bases that match TRBD1. Per the germline V gene, CDR1 is SGHTA and CDR2 is FQGNSA. With 5 bases clipped from V and 2 bases from J, the junction kept 8 bases outside the gene matches. The CDR3 contains 15 residues. The CDR3 sequence: CASSRNRGPNTEAFF. In DNA form, the CDR3 reads TGTGCCAGCAGCCGCAACAGGGGACCCAACACTGAAGCTTTCTTT.

The chain links TRBV27 to TRBJ2-3, with D possibly matching TRBD2 (6 bases). The germline V and J ends were trimmed by 4 bases and 3 bases, with 14 bases remaining between them. This CDR3 spans 15 amino acids. CDR1 MNHEY and CDR2 SMNVEV come from the germline V gene (reference sequence). DNA for the CDR3: TGTGCCAGCAGTTCCTTAGCTAGCGAGACAGATACGCAGTATTTT. Its protein product is CASSSLASETDTQYF.

This clonotype has a handful of counts. The J gene is TRBJ2-5, the V gene TRBV12-3 or TRBV12-4, with D perhaps assigned TRBD1 or TRBD2 (5 bases each). With 4 bases removed from V and 7 bases from J, the gap between germline ends came to 16 bases. The CDR3 length is 14 residues. The CDR3 loop is CASSYGSPTGTQYF. In DNA form, the CDR3 reads TGTGCCAGCAGTTATGGGAGCCCCACAGGGACCCAGTACTTC.

This clonotype has only a few counts. The chain employs TRBV6-5 and TRBJ2-2; unclear D gene. Trimming took 4 bases from V and 7 from J, leaving 7 bases between them. This CDR3 contains 12 residues. CDR1 and CDR2 (germline): MNHEY, SVGAGI. CDR3 region: CASSFRVGELFF. CDR3 nucleotides: TGTGCCAGCAGTTTCCGGGTCGGGGAGCTGTTTTTT.

The gene calls are TRBV5-5 and TRBJ2-2; TRBD1 is a possible D gene (6 bases). Germline values: CDR1 SGHKS, CDR2 YYEKEE (reference sequence). This CDR3 is 15 amino acids long. With 0 bases removed from V and 3 bases from J, the gap between germline ends came to 9 bases. Written as DNA, the CDR3 is TGTGCCAGCAGCTTGGACAGGGCGGACACCGGGGAGCTGTTTTTT. It encodes CASSLDRADTGELFF.

The V call is TRBV12-3 or TRBV12-4, the J call TRBJ1-1, with D unclear. The CDR3 sequence is 12 residues long. Trimming left V 1 base short and J 8 bases short, with 8 bases between. CDR3 in amino acids: CASSLGAREAFF. In DNA, the CDR3 is TGTGCCAGCAGTTTAGGGGCCAGGGAAGCTTTCTTT.

This clonotype was observed a handful of times. The rearrangement joins TRBV4-3 to TRBJ2-2; 11 positions match TRBD2. CDR1 is LGHNA, CDR2 YSLEER, per germline. The V segment lost 0 bases and the J segment 8 bases; nucleotides outside the gene matches: 11. The CDR3 is made up of 18 amino acids. The CDR3 protein is CASSQDSASGGWQGELFF. The DNA for the CDR3 is TGCGCCAGCAGCCAAGATTCGGCTAGCGGGGGGTGGCAGGGGGAGCTGTTTTTT.

This clonotype was found a few times. V and J are TRBV3-1 and TRBJ2-7, with 9 bases aligning to TRBD1. The CDR3 extends over 15 amino acids. Germline assignment: CDR1 LGHDT and CDR2 YNNKEL (reference sequence). J lost 3 bases, V lost 1 base, and 4 bases had no gene match. CDR3 loop: CASSQAGQGNYEQYV. In nucleotides, the CDR3 is TGTGCCAGCAGCCAAGCGGGACAGGGAAACTACGAGCAGTACGTC.

The chain couples TRBV24-1 to TRBJ2-3; D may match TRBD1 or TRBD2 (5 bases each). The V gene's germline CDR1 is KGHDR and CDR2 SFDVKD. CDR3 length: 11 residues. Between the trimmed V and J ends, which lost 10 bases and 6 bases, there was a span of 10 bases. For the CDR3, the DNA is TGTGCCACAGGGGACGCGGATACGCAGTATTTT. This sequence encodes CATGDADTQYF.